The 7 T cell receptor beta chains presented below share a single source sample, sequenced in a study of T cells after yellow fever vaccination. MiXCR was run by TCRdb on the 5' RACE reads, yielding one entry per CDR3 protein. The sample has about 630,000 distinct CDR3 sequences, roughly an eighth seen once. The material sequenced was PBMCs, taken on the day of the yellow fever booster vaccination. The receptors derive from a man aged 25 to 40 who received the YFV17D yellow fever vaccine.

This clonotype showed up many times. J is TRBJ2-1 and V is TRBV18, with no clear D. Trimming took 0 bases from V and 6 from J, leaving 9 bases between them. The CDR3 has 14 residues. Per the germline V gene, CDR1 is KGHSH and CDR2 is LQKENI. For the CDR3, the DNA is TGTGCCAGCTCACCACCGTCCGGGTTCAATGAGCAGTTCTTC. Translated, it gives CASSPPSGFNEQFF.

V usage is TRBV7-6 and J usage is TRBJ2-6, with no clear D. V lost 7 bases, J lost 1 base, and 8 bases lay in between. CDR3 length equals 14 residues. Germline loops: CDR1 SGHVS, CDR2 FNYEAQ. CDR3 DNA sequence: TGTGCCAGCATGGGGAATTCTGGGGCCAACGTCCTGACTTTC. Its protein product is CASMGNSGANVLTF.

V usage is TRBV29-1 and J usage is TRBJ2-1, with D perhaps matching TRBD1 (6 bases). Trimming stripped 6 bases from V and 0 bases from J, with 9 bases between. The CDR3 covers 13 residues. Looked up from germline, CDR1 is SQVTM and CDR2 is ANQGSEA. The CDR3 is CSVRQDSYNEQFF. DNA for the CDR3: TGCAGCGTCCGACAGGACTCCTACAATGAGCAGTTCTTC.

This clonotype was observed a handful of times. The chain carries TRBV5-1 and TRBJ2-2, with 7 bases fitting TRBD1. There are 16 residues in the CDR3. Germline CDR1 and CDR2: SGHRS and YFSETQ. With 2 bases clipped from V and 1 base from J, the junction kept 5 bases outside the gene matches. CDR3 DNA: TGCGCCAGCAGCTTAGGGGGCCAAGGGAACACCGGGGAGCTGTTTTTT. It yields the protein CASSLGGQGNTGELFF.

This clonotype came up a few times. This chain joins TRBV25-1 and TRBJ1-4; D might be TRBD1 (6 bases). Germline V gives CDR1 MGHDK, CDR2 SYGVNS. Trimming stripped 6 bases from V and 8 bases from J, with 10 bases between. This CDR3 contains 12 residues. The CDR3 here is CASRGAEEKLFF. For the CDR3, the DNA is TGTGCCAGCAGGGGGGCGGAGGAAAAACTGTTTTTT.

The gene calls are TRBV6-2 or TRBV6-3 and TRBJ1-1; D remains ambiguous. In germline, CDR1 is MNHEY, CDR2 SVGEGT. The CDR3 spans 15 residues. The germline V and J ends were trimmed by 1 base and 0 bases, with 9 bases remaining between them. This CDR3 is CASSYLQTMNTEAFF. The CDR3 DNA sequence: TGTGCCAGCAGTTACTTACAGACAATGAACACTGAAGCTTTCTTT.

The V and J genes are TRBV6-4 and TRBJ1-6; 10 positions match TRBD1. The CDR3 extends over 19 amino acids. J was trimmed by 1 base and V by 6 bases; bases with no gene match: 12. From germline, CDR1 is MRHNA and CDR2 SNTAGT. The CDR3 loop is CASSRDRGELRSYNSPLHF. CDR3 in DNA: TGTGCCAGCAGCCGGGACAGGGGTGAGCTGAGGTCCTATAATTCACCCCTCCACTTT.